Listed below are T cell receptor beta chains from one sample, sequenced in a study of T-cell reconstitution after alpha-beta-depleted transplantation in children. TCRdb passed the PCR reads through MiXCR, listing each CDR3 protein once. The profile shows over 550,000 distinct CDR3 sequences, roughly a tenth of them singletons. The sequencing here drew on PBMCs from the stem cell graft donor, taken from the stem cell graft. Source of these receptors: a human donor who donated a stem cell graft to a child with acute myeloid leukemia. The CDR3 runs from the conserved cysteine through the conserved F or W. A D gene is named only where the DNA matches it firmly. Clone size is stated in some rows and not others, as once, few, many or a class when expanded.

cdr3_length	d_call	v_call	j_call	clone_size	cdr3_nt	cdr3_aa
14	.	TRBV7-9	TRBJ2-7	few	TGTGCCAGCAGCTTAGATCGGGCAGGAGGGGTAGCTAACTTC	CASSLDRAGGVANF
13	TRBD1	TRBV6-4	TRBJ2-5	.	TGTGCCAGCAGGCCGGGACAGGAAGAGACCCAGTACTTC	CASRPGQEETQYF
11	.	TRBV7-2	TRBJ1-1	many	TGTGCCAGCAGCTTGAGGACAGAAGCTTTCTTT	CASSLRTEAFF
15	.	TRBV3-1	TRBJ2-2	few	TGTGCCAGCAGCCAAGCCAGGACCTTCGCAGGGGAGCTGTTTTTT	CASSQARTFAGELFF
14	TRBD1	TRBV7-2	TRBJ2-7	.	TGTGCCAGCAATTTGGGACAGGTTCCCTACGAGCAGTACTTC	CASNLGQVPYEQYF
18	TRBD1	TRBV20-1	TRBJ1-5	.	TGCAGTGCTAACTTCTTATTCCGGGACAGGGATGGCAATCAGCCCCAGCATTTT	CSANFLFRDRDGNQPQHF
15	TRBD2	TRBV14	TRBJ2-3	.	TGTGCCAGCAGCCAAGGGACTAGCGGGATGCAATCGCAGTATTTT	CASSQGTSGMQSQYF
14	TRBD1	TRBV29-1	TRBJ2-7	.	TGCAGCGTTCAGGGACAGCAAAGCTCCTACGAGCAGTACTTC	CSVQGQQSSYEQYF
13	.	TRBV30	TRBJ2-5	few	TGTGCCTGGAGTCTGTATAACCCAGAGACCCAGTACTTC	CAWSLYNPETQYF
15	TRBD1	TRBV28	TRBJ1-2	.	TGTGCCAGCAGTTTAGGGGGCAGGGGGGACTATGGCTACACCTTC	CASSLGGRGDYGYTF
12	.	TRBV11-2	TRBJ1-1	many	TGTGCCAGCAGCCCCAGGAGTGCTGAAGCTTTCTTT	CASSPRSAEAFF
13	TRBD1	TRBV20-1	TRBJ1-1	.	TGCAGTGCTGTACCGGGACAGGGACTTGAAGCTTTCTTT	CSAVPGQGLEAFF
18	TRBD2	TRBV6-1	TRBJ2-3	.	TGTGCCAGCAGTGCCGGGACTAGCGGGAGTTACCACACAGATACGCAGTATTTT	CASSAGTSGSYHTDTQYF
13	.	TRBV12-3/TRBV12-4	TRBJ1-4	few	TGTGCCAGCAGATGGACAGTGAATGAAAAACTGTTTTTT	CASRWTVNEKLFF
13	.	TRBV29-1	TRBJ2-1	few	TGCAGCGTTGAAGATCACGGGAGCAATGAGCAGTTCTTC	CSVEDHGSNEQFF
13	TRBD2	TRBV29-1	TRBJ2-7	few	TGCAGCGCGAGCGCTAGCGGGACCTACGAGCAGTACTTC	CSASASGTYEQYF
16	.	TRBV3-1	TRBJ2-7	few	TGTGCCAGCAGCCAAGATCTGGGGGGCAGGGGCTACGAGCAGTACTTC	CASSQDLGGRGYEQYF
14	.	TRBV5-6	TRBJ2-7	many	TGTGCCAGCAGCCCCGCCGGACAAACCTACGAGCAGTACTTC	CASSPAGQTYEQYF
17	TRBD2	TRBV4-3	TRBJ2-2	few	TGCGCCAGCAGCACACAGACTAGCGGGATCGGTTCCGGGGAGCTGTTTTTT	CASSTQTSGIGSGELFF
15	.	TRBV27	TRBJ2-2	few	TGTGCCAGCAGTTTCAGGGGATCGAACACCGGGGAGCTGTTTTTT	CASSFRGSNTGELFF